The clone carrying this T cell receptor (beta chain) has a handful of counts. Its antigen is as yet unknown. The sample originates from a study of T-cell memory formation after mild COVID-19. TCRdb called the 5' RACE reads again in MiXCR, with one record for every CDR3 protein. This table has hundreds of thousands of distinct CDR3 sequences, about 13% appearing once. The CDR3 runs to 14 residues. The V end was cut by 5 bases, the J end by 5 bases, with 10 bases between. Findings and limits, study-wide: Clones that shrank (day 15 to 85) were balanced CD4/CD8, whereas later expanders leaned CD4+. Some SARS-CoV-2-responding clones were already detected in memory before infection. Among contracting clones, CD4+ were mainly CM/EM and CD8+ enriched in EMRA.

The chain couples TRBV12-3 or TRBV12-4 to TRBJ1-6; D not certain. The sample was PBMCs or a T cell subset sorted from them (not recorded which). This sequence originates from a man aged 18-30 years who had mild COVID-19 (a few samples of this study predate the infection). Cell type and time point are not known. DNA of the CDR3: TGTGCCAGCAGTATTCGGTGGGATAATTCACCCCTCCACTTT. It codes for CASSIRWDNSPLHF.